This T cell receptor (beta chain) was retrieved from a study of T cells in Graves' hyperthyroidism and ophthalmopathy. The CDR3 is 16 amino acids. Germline CDR1 and CDR2: SGHTA and FQGNSA. The V gene end was trimmed by 3 bases and the J gene end by 3 bases; junction bases not matched to a gene: 8. From RNA transcripts, TCR beta CDR3 regions were amplified. HTBI primers were the set used in a first-round RT-PCR of the TCR CDR3. A single record per CDR3 protein comes from TCRdb applying MiXCR to the multiplex PCR reads. The data show over 500,000 distinct CDR3 sequences, roughly 17% seen once. Input material: blood. The chain links TRBV7-2 to TRBJ2-5; 9 nucleotides align to TRBD1. This clonotype originated in a woman aged 18-30 years with Graves' ophthalmopathy. CDR3 protein: CASSLRDRDREETQYF. In nucleotides, the CDR3 is TGTGCCAGCAGCTTGAGGGACCGGGACAGGGAAGAGACCCAGTACTTC.